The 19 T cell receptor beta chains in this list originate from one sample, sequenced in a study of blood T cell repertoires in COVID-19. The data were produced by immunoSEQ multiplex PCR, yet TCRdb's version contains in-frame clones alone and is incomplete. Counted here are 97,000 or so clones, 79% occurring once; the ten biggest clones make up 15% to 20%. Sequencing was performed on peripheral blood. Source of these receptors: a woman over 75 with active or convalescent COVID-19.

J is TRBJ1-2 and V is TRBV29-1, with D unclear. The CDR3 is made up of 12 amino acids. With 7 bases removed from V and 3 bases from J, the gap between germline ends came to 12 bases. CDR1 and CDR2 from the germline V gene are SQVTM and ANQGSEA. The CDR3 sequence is CSAGEEYYGYTF. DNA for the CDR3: TGCAGCGCCGGTGAAGAGTACTATGGCTACACCTTC.

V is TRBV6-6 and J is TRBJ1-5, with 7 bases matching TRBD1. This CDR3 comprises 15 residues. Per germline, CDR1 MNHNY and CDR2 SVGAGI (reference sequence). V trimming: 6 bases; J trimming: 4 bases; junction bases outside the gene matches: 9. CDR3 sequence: CASSSGQAKNQPQHF. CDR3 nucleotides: TGTGCCAGCAGCTCAGGACAGGCGAAGAATCAGCCCCAGCATTTT.

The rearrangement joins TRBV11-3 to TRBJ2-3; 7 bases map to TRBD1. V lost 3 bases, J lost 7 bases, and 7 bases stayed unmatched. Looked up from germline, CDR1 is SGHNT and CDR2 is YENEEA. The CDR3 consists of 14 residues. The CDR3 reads CASSLTGQINTQYF. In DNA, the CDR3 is TGTGCCAGCAGCTTGACAGGGCAAATAAATACGCAGTATTTT.

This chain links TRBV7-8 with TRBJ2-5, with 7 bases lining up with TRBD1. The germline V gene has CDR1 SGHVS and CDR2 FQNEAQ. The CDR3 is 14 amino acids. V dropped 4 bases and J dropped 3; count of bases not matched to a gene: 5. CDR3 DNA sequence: TGTGCCAGCAGCTATGGGACAGCGAAAGAGACCCAGTACTTC. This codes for CASSYGTAKETQYF.

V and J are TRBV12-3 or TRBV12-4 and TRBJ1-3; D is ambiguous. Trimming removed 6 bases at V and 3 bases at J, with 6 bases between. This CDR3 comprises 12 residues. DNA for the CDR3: TGTGCCAGCAGCAATTTTGGAAACACCATATATTTT. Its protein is CASSNFGNTIYF.

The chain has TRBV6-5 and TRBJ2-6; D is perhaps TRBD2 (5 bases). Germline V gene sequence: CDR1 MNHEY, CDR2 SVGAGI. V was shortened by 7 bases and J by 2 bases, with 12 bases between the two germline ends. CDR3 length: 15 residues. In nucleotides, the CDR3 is TGTGCCAGCAAAGGCGCGGAGGCTGGGGCCAACGTCCTGACTTTC. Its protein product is CASKGAEAGANVLTF.

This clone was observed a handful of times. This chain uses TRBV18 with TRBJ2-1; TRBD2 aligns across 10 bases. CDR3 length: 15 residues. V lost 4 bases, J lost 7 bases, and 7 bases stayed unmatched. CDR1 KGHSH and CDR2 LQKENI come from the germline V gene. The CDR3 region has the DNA TGTGCCAGCTCACATAGGGCTAGCGGGAGTAATGAGCAGTTCTTC. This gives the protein CASSHRASGSNEQFF.

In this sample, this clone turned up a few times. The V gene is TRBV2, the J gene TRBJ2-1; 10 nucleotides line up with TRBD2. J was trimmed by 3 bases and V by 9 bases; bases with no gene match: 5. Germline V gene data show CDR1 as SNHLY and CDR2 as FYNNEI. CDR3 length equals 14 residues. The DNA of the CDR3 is TGTGCCAGTAGAGGACTAGCGGACTACAATGAGCAGTTCTTC. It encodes CASRGLADYNEQFF.

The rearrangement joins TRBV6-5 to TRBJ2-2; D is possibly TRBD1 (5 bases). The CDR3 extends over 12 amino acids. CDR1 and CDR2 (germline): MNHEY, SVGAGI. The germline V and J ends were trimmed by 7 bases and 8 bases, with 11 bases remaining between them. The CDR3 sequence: CASKGRLGELFF. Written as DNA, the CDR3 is TGTGCCAGCAAGGGGCGATTGGGGGAGCTGTTTTTT.

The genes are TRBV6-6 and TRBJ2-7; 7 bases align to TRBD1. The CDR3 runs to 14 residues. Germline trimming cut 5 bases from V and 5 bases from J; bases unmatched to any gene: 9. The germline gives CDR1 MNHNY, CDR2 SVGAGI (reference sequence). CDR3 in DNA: TGTGCCAGCAGTAATGGGAACAGGGGAAACGAGCAGTACTTC. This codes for CASSNGNRGNEQYF.

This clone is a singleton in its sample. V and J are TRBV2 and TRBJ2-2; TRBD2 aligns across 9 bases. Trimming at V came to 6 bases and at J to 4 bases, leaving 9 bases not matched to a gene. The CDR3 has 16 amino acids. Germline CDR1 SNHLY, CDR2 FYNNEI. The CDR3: CASRAAGGQGTGELFF. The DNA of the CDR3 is TGTGCCAGCAGGGCAGCGGGAGGCCAAGGCACCGGGGAGCTGTTTTTT. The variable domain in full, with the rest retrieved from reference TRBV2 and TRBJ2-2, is EPEVTQTPSHQVTQMGQEVILRCVPISNHLYFYWYRQILGQKVEFLVSFYNNEISEKSEIFDDQFSVERPDGSNFTLKIRSTKLEDSAMYFCASRAAGGQGTGELFFGEGSRLTVL.

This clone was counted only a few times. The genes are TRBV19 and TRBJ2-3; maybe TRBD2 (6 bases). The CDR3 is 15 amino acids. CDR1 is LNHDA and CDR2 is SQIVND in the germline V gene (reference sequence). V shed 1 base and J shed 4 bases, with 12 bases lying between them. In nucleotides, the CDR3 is TGTGCCAGTAGTATAGCCGGAGCGGGCGCAGATACGCAGTATTTT. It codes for CASSIAGAGADTQYF. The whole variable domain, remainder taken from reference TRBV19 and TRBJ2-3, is DGGITQSPKYLFRKEGQNVTLSCEQNLNHDAMYWYRQDPGQGLRLIYYSQIVNDFQKGDIAEGYSVSREKKESFPLTVTSAQKNPTAFYLCASSIAGAGADTQYFGPGTRLTVL.

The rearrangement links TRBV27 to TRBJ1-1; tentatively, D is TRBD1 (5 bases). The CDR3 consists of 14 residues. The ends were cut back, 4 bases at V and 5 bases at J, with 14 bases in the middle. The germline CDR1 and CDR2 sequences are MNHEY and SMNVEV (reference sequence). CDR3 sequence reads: CASSSNGGWTEAFF. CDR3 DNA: TGTGCCAGCAGTTCAAACGGGGGGTGGACTGAAGCTTTCTTT.

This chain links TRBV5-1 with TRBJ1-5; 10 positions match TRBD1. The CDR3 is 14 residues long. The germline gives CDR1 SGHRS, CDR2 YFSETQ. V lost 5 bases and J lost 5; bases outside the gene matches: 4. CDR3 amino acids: CASSPGTGDQPQHF. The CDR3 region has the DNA TGCGCCAGCAGTCCCGGGACAGGGGATCAGCCCCAGCATTTT.

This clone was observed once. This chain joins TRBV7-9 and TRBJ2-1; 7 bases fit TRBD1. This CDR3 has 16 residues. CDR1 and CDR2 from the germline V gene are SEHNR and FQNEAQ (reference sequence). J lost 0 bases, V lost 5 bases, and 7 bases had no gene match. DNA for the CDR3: TGTGCCAGCAGCGCCTACAGGGGAAGCTCCTACAATGAGCAGTTCTTC. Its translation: CASSAYRGSSYNEQFF.

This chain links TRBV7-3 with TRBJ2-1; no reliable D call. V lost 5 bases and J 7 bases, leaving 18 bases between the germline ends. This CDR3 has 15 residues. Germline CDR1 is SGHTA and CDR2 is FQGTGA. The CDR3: CASSTYSLEKNEQFF. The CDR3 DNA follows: TGTGCCAGCAGCACATATAGCCTAGAAAAGAATGAGCAGTTCTTC. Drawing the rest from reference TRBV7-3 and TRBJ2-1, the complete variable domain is GAGVSQTPSNKVTEKGKYVELRCDPISGHTALYWYRQSLGQGPEFLIYFQGTGAADDSGLPNDRFFAVRPEGSVSTLKIQRTERGDSAVYLCASSTYSLEKNEQFFGPGTRLTVL.

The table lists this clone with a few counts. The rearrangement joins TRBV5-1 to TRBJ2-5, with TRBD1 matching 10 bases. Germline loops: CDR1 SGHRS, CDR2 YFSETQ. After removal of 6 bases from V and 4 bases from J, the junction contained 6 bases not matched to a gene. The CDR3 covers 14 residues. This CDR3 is CASTPGQGRETQYF. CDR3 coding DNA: TGCGCCAGCACACCGGGACAGGGGAGAGAGACCCAGTACTTC.

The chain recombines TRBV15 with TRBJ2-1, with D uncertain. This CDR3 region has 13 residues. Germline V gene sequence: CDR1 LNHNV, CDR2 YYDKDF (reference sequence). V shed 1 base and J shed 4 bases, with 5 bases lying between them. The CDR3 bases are TGTGCCACCAGCAGAGGAGGTTACAATGAGCAGTTCTTC. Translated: CATSRGGYNEQFF.

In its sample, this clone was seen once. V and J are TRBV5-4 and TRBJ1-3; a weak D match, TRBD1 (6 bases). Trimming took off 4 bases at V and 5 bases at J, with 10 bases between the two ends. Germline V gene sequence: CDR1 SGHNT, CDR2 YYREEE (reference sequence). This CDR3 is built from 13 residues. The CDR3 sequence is CASSRQGRNTIYF. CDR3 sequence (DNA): TGTGCCAGCAGCCGCCAGGGGAGAAACACCATATATTTT.